The 13 T cell receptor beta chains in this list originate from one sample, sequenced in a study of cytomegalovirus exposure and HLA in healthy donors. Use of 60 Vbeta and 13 Jbeta primers characterized the PCR. Only in-frame clones appear in the TCRdb table, and some are missing; sequencing was by immunoSEQ multiplex PCR. The repertoire holds about 140,000 clones, with about four fifths as singletons. Sequencing was carried out using PBMCs. The source of these receptors is a man younger than 30 in good health and CMV-seropositive.

V and J are TRBV27 and TRBJ2-1; TRBD1 matches at 7 bases. V lost 5 bases and J lost 6; bases outside the gene matches: 4. Germline-derived CDR1 and CDR2 are MNHEY and SMNVEV (reference sequence). The CDR3 is 13 residues long. The CDR3 here is CASSHGTANEQFF. For the CDR3, the DNA is TGTGCCAGCAGTCATGGGACAGCCAATGAGCAGTTCTTC.

V usage is TRBV9 and J usage is TRBJ2-7, with a tentative D call TRBD2 (7 bases). V lost 0 bases and J lost 2, with 12 bases in between. Germline CDR1 SGDLS, CDR2 YYNGEE. This CDR3 has 15 amino acids. CDR3 in amino acids: CASSVEAGATYEQYF. As DNA, the CDR3 is TGTGCCAGCAGCGTAGAGGCGGGGGCGACCTACGAGCAGTACTTC.

The chain is built from TRBV6-5 and TRBJ2-7; D possibly corresponds to TRBD2 (5 bases). The CDR3 length is 13 residues. CDR1 and CDR2 (germline): MNHEY, SVGAGI. V lost 7 bases and J 12 bases, leaving 22 bases between the germline ends. This CDR3 reads CASTPGEPTQRYF. DNA for the CDR3: TGTGCCAGCACCCCCGGGGAGCCAACCCAGCGGTACTTC.

This chain uses TRBV2 with TRBJ2-5; D is perhaps TRBD2 (6 bases). Germline CDR1 and CDR2: SNHLY and FYNNEI. This CDR3 spans 14 amino acids. V was cut by 2 bases and J by 5 bases, with 12 bases left in between. CDR3 amino acids: CASSELEGSETQYF. CDR3 DNA sequence: TGTGCCAGCAGTGAACTGGAGGGGTCGGAGACCCAGTACTTC.

This chain connects TRBV11-3 to TRBJ2-7, with D possibly being TRBD2 (6 bases). The CDR3 length is 12 residues. V dropped 2 bases and J dropped 5 bases, with 7 bases sitting between them. Per the germline V gene, CDR1 is SGHNT and CDR2 is YENEEA. CDR3 sequence reads: CASSLSGDEQYF. The CDR3 nucleotides are TGTGCCAGCAGCTTATCGGGGGACGAGCAGTACTTC. The entire variable domain, with the rest obtained from reference TRBV11-3 and TRBJ2-7, is as follows: EAGVVQSPRYKIIEKKQPVAFWCNPISGHNTLYWYLQNLGQGPELLIRYENEEAVDDSQLPKDRFSAERLKGVDSTLKIQPAELGDSAVYLCASSLSGDEQYFGPGTRLTVT.

The V call is TRBV19, the J call TRBJ2-4; TRBD1 aligns across 8 bases. CDR3 length: 15 residues. CDR1 is LNHDA, CDR2 SQIVND, per germline (reference sequence). Trimming at V came to 5 bases and at J to 3 bases, leaving 6 bases not matched to a gene. The CDR3: CASSLGQGGKNIQYF. The DNA of the CDR3 is TGTGCCAGTAGTCTCGGACAGGGCGGCAAAAACATTCAGTACTTC.

The chain joins TRBV28 to TRBJ1-2; the D gene is possibly TRBD1 (6 bases). Trimming took 2 bases from V and 8 from J, leaving 15 bases between them. Germline values: CDR1 MDHEN, CDR2 SYDVKM. The CDR3 is 14 residues long. CDR3: CASSLGQRRGGYTF. The CDR3 nucleotides are TGTGCCAGCAGTTTAGGGCAGCGTAGGGGGGGCTACACCTTC.

In this sample, this clone turned up once. V and J are TRBV19 and TRBJ1-1, with TRBD1 identical over 9 bases. V shed 7 bases and J 1 base; nucleotides not matched to a gene: 7. The CDR3 consists of 15 residues. CDR1 is LNHDA, CDR2 SQIVND, per germline (reference sequence). Here the CDR3 DNA reads TGTGCCAGTAATACCCTGACAGGGGGGAACACTGAAGCTTTCTTT. This encodes CASNTLTGGNTEAFF.

There are a few counts of this clone. The genes are TRBV6-5 and TRBJ1-1, with D unclear. The CDR3 totals 15 residues. CDR1 MNHEY and CDR2 SVGAGI come from the germline V gene. The ends were cut back, 6 bases at V and 0 bases at J, with 14 bases in the middle. CDR3 amino acids: CASSKTSSLNTEAFF. The CDR3 nucleotides read TGTGCCAGCAGCAAAACCAGTTCCTTGAACACTGAAGCTTTCTTT.

This chain joins TRBV19 and TRBJ1-1; D uncertain. CDR3 size: 14 residues. The V end lost 5 bases, the J end lost 4 bases, and 14 bases lay between the germline ends. Germline CDR1 is LNHDA and CDR2 is SQIVND (reference sequence). This chain's CDR3 is CASSVDGDFTEAFF. The CDR3 bases are TGTGCCAGTAGTGTCGACGGAGACTTCACTGAAGCTTTCTTT.

The rearrangement links TRBV4-2 to TRBJ2-2; weak D call: TRBD1 (6 bases). Per the germline V gene, CDR1 is LGHNA and CDR2 is YNFKEQ. The CDR3 sequence is 17 residues long. V lost 3 bases and J 3 bases, leaving 17 bases between the germline ends. CDR3 loop: CASSQATGTPYTGELFF. CDR3 coding DNA: TGTGCCAGCAGCCAGGCTACCGGGACACCTTACACCGGGGAGCTGTTTTTT.

This clone occurred once. Other DNA sequences in this sample translate to the same CDR3. V is TRBV27 and J is TRBJ2-7, with 8 bases matching TRBD1. Germline V gene lookup returns CDR1 MNHEY and CDR2 SMNVEV (reference sequence). There are 13 residues in the CDR3. The V gene end was trimmed by 5 bases and the J gene end by 4 bases; junction bases not matched to a gene: 4. As DNA, the CDR3 is TGTGCCAGCAGTACGACAGGGGCGTACGAGCAGTACTTC. Amino acids: CASSTTGAYEQYF.

In its sample, this clone was seen once. The V gene is TRBV5-1, the J gene TRBJ1-2; 12 bases fit TRBD1. The CDR3 runs to 16 residues. J gave up 7 bases and V 3 bases, and 10 bases lay outside the gene matches. CDR1 and CDR2 from the germline V gene are SGHRS and YFSETQ. CDR3 sequence reads: CASSSKSGTGGCGYTF. The DNA of the CDR3 is TGCGCCAGCAGCTCAAAGTCTGGGACAGGGGGCTGTGGCTACACCTTC.